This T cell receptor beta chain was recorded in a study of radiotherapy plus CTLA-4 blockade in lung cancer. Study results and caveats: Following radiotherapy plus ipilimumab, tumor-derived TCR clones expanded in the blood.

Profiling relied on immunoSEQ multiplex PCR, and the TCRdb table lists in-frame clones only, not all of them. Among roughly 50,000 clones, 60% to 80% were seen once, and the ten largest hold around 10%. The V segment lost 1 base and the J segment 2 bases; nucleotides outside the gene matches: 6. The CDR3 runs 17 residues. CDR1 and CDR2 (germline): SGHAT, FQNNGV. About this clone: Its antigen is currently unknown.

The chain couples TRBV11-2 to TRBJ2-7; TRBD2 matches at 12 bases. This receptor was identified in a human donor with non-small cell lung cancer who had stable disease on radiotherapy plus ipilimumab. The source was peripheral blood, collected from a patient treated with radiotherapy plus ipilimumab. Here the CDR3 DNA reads TGTGCCAGCAGCTTAGGACTAGCGGGGGTTATTACCTACGAGCAGTACGTC. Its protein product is CASSLGLAGVITYEQYV.